Listed here are 24 T cell receptor beta chains from one sample, sequenced in a study of cytomegalovirus exposure and HLA in healthy donors (dated by TCRdb to 2015 to 2018). The library was built by means of the immunoSEQ multiplex PCR assay. For the multiplex PCR, a mixture combining 60 forward primers for TCR Vbeta segments and 13 reverse primers for TCR Jbeta segments was used. TCRdb's version of the immuneACCESS table is confined to in-frame rearrangements and falls short of the full clone set. An unresolved V gene accounts for under half of the shortfall where checked; the remainder is of unknown origin. This sample lists about 170,000 clones; around 80% were detected once. The ten largest clones represent approximately 2% of the sample. The sequenced sample was PBMCs. These TCRs come from a woman in her thirties in good health and CMV-seropositive.

This sequence joins TRBV5-4 and TRBJ2-3; TRBD2 might be the D (6 bases). The CDR3 is 13 amino acids. Germline CDR1 and CDR2: SGHNT and YYREEE (reference sequence). The ends were cut back, 4 bases at V and 7 bases at J, with 13 bases in the middle. The DNA for the CDR3 is TGTGCCAGCAGCCTCCGGGACTTCAATACGCAGTATTTT. It yields the protein CASSLRDFNTQYF.

This clone occurred a few times. V gene TRBV9 combines with J gene TRBJ1-2, with 7 positions matching TRBD1. Germline CDR1 SGDLS, CDR2 YYNGEE. Trimming cost V 4 bases and J 5 bases; bases outside gene matches: 11. This CDR3 spans 15 amino acids. This chain's CDR3 is CASSQTGWGEYGYTF. In DNA, the CDR3 is TGTGCCAGCAGCCAGACAGGGTGGGGGGAGTATGGCTACACCTTC.

J is TRBJ1-1 and V is TRBV6-5; D unclear. The CDR3 runs to 14 residues. In germline, CDR1 is MNHEY, CDR2 SVGAGI. V was cut by 5 bases and J by 1 base, with 11 bases left in between. The CDR3 sequence: CASSENRENTEAFF. CDR3 bases: TGTGCCAGCAGTGAAAACCGAGAGAACACTGAAGCTTTCTTT.

The chain links TRBV2 to TRBJ1-5; the match to TRBD1 covers 10 bases. V shed 6 bases, J shed 4 bases, and the junction held 6 bases outside the gene matches. This CDR3 is built from 15 residues. CDR1 SNHLY and CDR2 FYNNEI come from the germline V gene. The CDR3 DNA sequence: TGTGCCAGCAGGGATGGACAGGGGGAAAATCAGCCCCAGCATTTT. Encoded protein: CASRDGQGENQPQHF.

Only one count was recorded for this clone. V and J are TRBV5-1 and TRBJ2-3, with 8 bases aligning to TRBD1. Looked up from germline, CDR1 is SGHRS and CDR2 is YFSETQ. CDR3 size: 14 residues. Unmatched junction bases numbered 5, after V lost 4 bases and J lost 4 bases. CDR3: CASSVWTGSDTQYF. CDR3 coding DNA: TGCGCCAGCAGCGTCTGGACAGGGTCAGATACGCAGTATTTT.

The chain recombines TRBV6-5 with TRBJ1-1, with 8 bases fitting TRBD1. The CDR3 is 14 residues long. The J segment lost 7 bases and the V segment lost 2 bases, leaving 6 bases of the junction unmatched. CDR1 MNHEY and CDR2 SVGAGI come from the germline V gene. The chain's CDR3 is CASSYGVGTGEAFF. In DNA form, the CDR3 reads TGTGCCAGCAGTTACGGGGTAGGGACAGGTGAAGCTTTCTTT.

This chain uses TRBV29-1 with TRBJ2-2, with 8 bases fitting TRBD1. The V and J ends lost 5 bases and 7 bases, in that order; junction bases with no gene match: 6. This CDR3 region has 13 residues. Germline CDR1 and CDR2: SQVTM and ANQGSEA. The CDR3 loop reads CSVSGGADGELFF. CDR3 bases: TGCAGCGTTTCAGGGGGCGCGGACGGGGAGCTGTTTTTT.

V usage is TRBV6-1 and J usage is TRBJ2-1, with 9 bases matching TRBD1. The V segment lost 4 bases and the J segment 8 bases; nucleotides outside the gene matches: 6. Germline CDR1 MNHNS, CDR2 SASEGT. The CDR3 extends over 14 amino acids. The CDR3 DNA sequence: TGTGCCAGCAGTGTAAGGGACAGGGTCCATGAGCAGTTCTTC. Encoded protein: CASSVRDRVHEQFF.

This rearrangement joins TRBV4-3 to TRBJ2-1; 9 bases match TRBD2. Germline lookup yields CDR1 LGHNA and CDR2 YSLEER. There are 16 residues in the CDR3. The V gene end was trimmed by 4 bases and the J gene end by 7 bases; junction bases not matched to a gene: 11. This chain's CDR3 is CASSPLSGGTGNEQFF. Here the CDR3 DNA reads TGCGCCAGCAGCCCCTTAAGCGGGGGGACGGGGAATGAGCAGTTCTTC.

This clone came up a few times. The chain has TRBV5-6 and TRBJ2-1; TRBD2 agrees at 9 bases. This CDR3 comprises 14 residues. Germline V CDR1 and CDR2: SGHDT, YYEEEE. V lost 0 bases and J lost 8; bases outside the gene matches: 3. In DNA form, the CDR3 reads TGTGCCAGCAGCTTGGTAGCGGGGGACGATGAGCAGTTCTTC. Its translation: CASSLVAGDDEQFF.

There are many counts of this clone. The V gene is TRBV5-1, the J gene TRBJ1-4, with D tentatively TRBD1 (6 bases). Germline assignment: CDR1 SGHRS and CDR2 YFSETQ. This CDR3 region has 12 residues. Trimming left V 2 bases short and J 7 bases short, with 6 bases between. This chain's CDR3 is CASSLGGEKLFF. The CDR3 bases are TGCGCCAGCAGCTTAGGGGGTGAAAAACTGTTTTTT.

The chain uses TRBV15 and TRBJ1-6, with 9 bases matching TRBD1. The J segment lost 7 bases and the V segment lost 3 bases, leaving 10 bases of the junction unmatched. In germline, CDR1 is LNHNV, CDR2 YYDKDF (reference sequence). The CDR3 totals 17 residues. For the CDR3, the DNA is TGTGCCACCAGCAGCACGAAGGACAGGGGAAGAAATTCACCCCTCCACTTT. Its protein product is CATSSTKDRGRNSPLHF.

This rearrangement joins TRBV15 to TRBJ2-7; TRBD1 matches at 7 bases. Germline V CDR1 and CDR2: LNHNV, YYDKDF (reference sequence). V shed 2 bases and J 0 bases; nucleotides not matched to a gene: 4. The CDR3 runs to 15 residues. The CDR3 region has the DNA TGTGCCACCAGCAGACCAGGGACAGACTCCTACGAGCAGTACTTC. Its protein is CATSRPGTDSYEQYF.

The V gene is TRBV7-2, the J gene TRBJ1-1; D gene uncertain. The CDR3 is made up of 14 amino acids. The V gene's germline CDR1 is SGHTA and CDR2 FQGNSA. V lost 5 bases, J lost 4 bases, and 14 bases lay in between. CDR3 sequence (DNA): TGTGCCAGCAGCCCCCTTGGAGGCGTCACTGAAGCTTTCTTT. This translates into CASSPLGGVTEAFF.

The chain recombines TRBV15 with TRBJ1-1, with D perhaps matching TRBD1 (5 bases). The V gene lost 11 bases and the J gene lost 1 base, with 14 bases spanning the gap. The CDR3 spans 13 residues. Looked up from germline, CDR1 is LNHNV and CDR2 is YYDKDF (reference sequence). This CDR3 reads CAAGEGWNTEAFF. In DNA form, the CDR3 reads TGTGCCGCGGGGGAGGGGTGGAACACTGAAGCTTTCTTT. Using reference TRBV15 and TRBJ1-1 for the parts outside the CDR3, the full variable domain is DAMVIQNPRYQVTQFGKPVTLSCSQTLNHNVMYWYQQKSSQAPKLLFHYYDKDFNNEADTPDNFQSRRPNTSFCFLDIRSPGLGDTAMYLCAAGEGWNTEAFFGQGTRLTVV.

The chain has TRBV19 and TRBJ2-2, with TRBD1 matching 8 bases. The CDR3 sequence is 15 residues long. The germline gives CDR1 LNHDA, CDR2 SQIVND (reference sequence). The V segment lost 5 bases and the J segment 6 bases; nucleotides outside the gene matches: 8. DNA of the CDR3: TGTGCCAGTAGTCCAAACAGGGGGTGGGCCGGGGAGCTGTTTTTT. Translated: CASSPNRGWAGELFF.

This chain connects TRBV27 to TRBJ1-5; TRBD1 is a possible D gene (5 bases). V gave up 6 bases and J gave up 0 bases, with 9 bases separating them. The CDR3 extends over 14 amino acids. From germline, CDR1 is MNHEY and CDR2 SMNVEV (reference sequence). CDR3 coding DNA: TGTGCCAGCAGAAGGAGGGGTAGCAATCAGCCCCAGCATTTT. Its translation: CASRRRGSNQPQHF.

The rearrangement links TRBV6-1 to TRBJ2-7, with 7 bases that match TRBD1. J was trimmed by 2 bases and V by 7 bases; bases with no gene match: 8. This CDR3 has 14 residues. Germline values: CDR1 MNHNS, CDR2 SASEGT. The CDR3, as DNA: TGTGCCAGCATATGGGACAGACTTACCTACGAGCAGTACTTC. Amino acid sequence: CASIWDRLTYEQYF.

The chain links TRBV2 to TRBJ1-5; 11 positions agree with TRBD1. The germline CDR1 and CDR2 sequences are SNHLY and FYNNEI. V dropped 6 bases and J dropped 1; count of bases not matched to a gene: 2. This CDR3 region has 15 residues. The CDR3 DNA reads as TGTGCCAGCAGCGGACAGGGGGCGAGCAATCAGCCCCAGCATTTT. As protein: CASSGQGASNQPQHF. Variable domain in full (rest from reference TRBV2 and TRBJ1-5): EPEVTQTPSHQVTQMGQEVILRCVPISNHLYFYWYRQILGQKVEFLVSFYNNEISEKSEIFDDQFSVERPDGSNFTLKIRSTKLEDSAMYFCASSGQGASNQPQHFGDGTRLSIL.

This clone has just one count. The chain joins TRBV6-5 to TRBJ1-3, with D hard to call. Germline CDR1 is MNHEY and CDR2 is SVGAGI. With 2 bases removed from V and 9 bases from J, the gap between germline ends came to 20 bases. This CDR3 region has 16 residues. The DNA of the CDR3 is TGTGCCAGCAGTTACCGGCCGGGAGGCCTCGGAGGCACCATATATTTT. Translation gives CASSYRPGGLGGTIYF.

V usage is TRBV7-9 and J usage is TRBJ2-2; TRBD2 matches at 7 bases. CDR1 SEHNR and CDR2 FQNEAQ come from the germline V gene (reference sequence). This CDR3 has 16 amino acids. Unmatched junction bases numbered 5, after V lost 4 bases and J lost 0 bases. The CDR3 here is CASSSRTSSNTGELFF. The CDR3 DNA sequence: TGTGCCAGCAGCTCGCGGACTAGTTCGAACACCGGGGAGCTGTTTTTT.

The chain carries TRBV4-3 and TRBJ2-7, with 9 bases matching TRBD1. Per the germline V gene, CDR1 is LGHNA and CDR2 is YSLEER. V lost 4 bases, J lost 7 bases, and 11 bases stayed unmatched. The CDR3 runs to 15 residues. Here the CDR3 reads CASSPRTGARGEQYF. DNA for the CDR3: TGCGCCAGCAGCCCGCGGACAGGGGCCCGAGGGGAGCAGTACTTC.

The V and J genes are TRBV28 and TRBJ1-6; the D is unclear. CDR1 MDHEN and CDR2 SYDVKM come from the germline V gene. CDR3 length: 18 amino acids. V shed 2 bases and J shed 0 bases, with 14 bases lying between them. CDR3 nucleotide sequence: TGTGCCAGCAGTTTACTTCAATTACGGAGCTCCTATAATTCACCCCTCCACTTT. Translated, it gives CASSLLQLRSSYNSPLHF.

The V call is TRBV11-2, the J call TRBJ1-1; D call uncertain. Per the germline V gene, CDR1 is SGHAT and CDR2 is FQNNGV. V lost 3 bases and J 3 bases, leaving 17 bases between the germline ends. CDR3 length: 16 amino acids. The CDR3 spells CASSFGRLSGYTEAFF. CDR3 coding DNA: TGTGCCAGCAGCTTTGGCCGACTCTCTGGTTACACTGAAGCTTTCTTT.